Presented here are 30 T cell receptor beta chains from one specimen sequenced in a study of preoperative IRX-2 immunotherapy in early breast cancer. Sequencing used immunoSEQ multiplex PCR; TCRdb keeps in-frame clones, though not all of them. Among some 1,500 clones listed, less than 70% were seen once. Described treatment: preoperative locoregional IRX-2 cytokine immunotherapy. The input for sequencing was tumor tissue, taken before IRX-2 immunotherapy. The receptor source for this set is a human donor with breast cancer.

V gene TRBV11-3 combines with J gene TRBJ1-3; D is possibly TRBD1 (6 bases). The CDR3 has 15 residues. CDR1 is SGHNT, CDR2 YENEEA, per germline. V lost 6 bases to trimming and J lost 4 bases, with 16 bases between them. The CDR3: CASSSGQSLGNTIYF. As DNA, the CDR3 is TGTGCCAGCAGTTCCGGACAGAGCCTAGGAAACACCATATATTTT.

The chain has TRBV6-8 and TRBJ1-1, with TRBD1 identical over 8 bases. In germline, CDR1 is MNHGY, CDR2 SAAAGT. The CDR3 totals 12 residues. With V trimmed by 4 bases and J by 11 bases, 6 bases remained unmatched. The CDR3 coding sequence is TGTGCCAGCAGTTTGGACAGGGTTAGTGCTTTCTTT. Translation: CASSLDRVSAFF.

The chain is built from TRBV5-1 and TRBJ2-5; TRBD2 matches 16 bases. The J segment lost 2 bases and the V segment lost 4 bases, leaving 5 bases of the junction unmatched. This CDR3 region has 17 residues. Germline assignment: CDR1 SGHRS and CDR2 YFSETQ. The CDR3: CASSPAGLAGGQETQYF. The CDR3 coding sequence is TGCGCCAGCAGCCCGGCGGGACTAGCGGGGGGGCAAGAGACCCAGTACTTC.

This clone was counted between two and nine times. This chain links TRBV11-3 with TRBJ2-1; the D gene is possibly TRBD2 (7 bases). Trimming stripped 5 bases from V and 5 bases from J, with 19 bases between. The CDR3 covers 16 residues. The germline V gene encodes CDR1 SGHNT and CDR2 YENEEA. The CDR3: CASSPLRGGNHNEQFF. The CDR3 nucleotides are TGTGCCAGCAGCCCACTGAGGGGGGGGAACCACAATGAGCAGTTCTTC.

This chain links TRBV28 with TRBJ2-7, with a tentative D call TRBD2 (6 bases). Per the germline V gene, CDR1 is MDHEN and CDR2 is SYDVKM. Trimming stripped 2 bases from V and 3 bases from J, with 14 bases between. The CDR3 is 15 residues long. The CDR3 DNA sequence: TGTGCCAGCAGTTTAAATAGCGGACCATTCTACGAGCAGTACGTC. Translation gives CASSLNSGPFYEQYV.

V and J are TRBV18 and TRBJ1-5, with D possibly being TRBD1 (5 bases). This CDR3 is 14 amino acids long. V shed 3 bases and J shed 0 bases, with 6 bases lying between them. Germline V lookup: CDR1 KGHSH, CDR2 LQKENI. The CDR3 DNA follows: TGTGCCAGCTCACCGGACACTAGCAATCAGCCCCAGCATTTT. It codes for CASSPDTSNQPQHF.

V and J are TRBV6-8 and TRBJ2-7; the D gene is possibly TRBD1 (6 bases). The CDR3 has 13 residues. Germline CDR1 MNHGY, CDR2 SAAAGT. V lost 6 bases and J 5 bases, leaving 14 bases between the germline ends. The CDR3 region has the DNA TGTGCCAGCAGATCAATACAGGGCGACGAGCAGTACGTC. Its translation: CASRSIQGDEQYV.

Regarding this clone: Some base is unread or ambiguous, which is why its residue reads as X. The J gene is TRBJ1-1, the V gene TRBV29-1, with 7 bases fitting TRBD1. This CDR3 has 17 residues. Trimming cost V 6 bases and J 4 bases; bases outside gene matches: 20. CDR1 and CDR2 from the germline V gene are SQVTM and ANQGSEA. Here the CDR3 DNA reads TGCAGCGTMCCCCAGGGGGGTTTGGGTTCTTTGGTCACTGAAGCTTTCTTT. Translating gives CSXPQGGLGSLVTEAFF. The entire CDR3 protein reads CSVPQGGLGSLVTEAFF.

This clone is a singleton in its sample. The chain employs TRBV5-1 and TRBJ2-1; D possibly corresponds to TRBD1 (5 bases). Germline V gene data show CDR1 as SGHRS and CDR2 as YFSETQ. The CDR3 totals 15 residues. Trimming removed 3 bases from V and 3 bases from J, with 13 bases in between. CDR3 loop: CASSSRQSLYNEQFF. CDR3 coding DNA: TGCGCCAGCAGCTCCCGACAGAGTCTCTACAATGAGCAGTTCTTC.

This clone was observed a handful of times. The genes are TRBV25-1 and TRBJ1-5; 10 bases are a match to TRBD1. This CDR3 has 17 residues. The V and J ends lost 5 bases and 4 bases, in that order; junction bases with no gene match: 11. Per germline, CDR1 MGHDK and CDR2 SYGVNS. CDR3: CASSPDRGSSRNQPQHF. The CDR3 coding sequence is TGTGCCAGCAGTCCGGACAGGGGGTCATCGCGGAATCAGCCCCAGCATTTT.

This chain links TRBV11-3 with TRBJ2-2, with D possibly matching TRBD1 (6 bases). Trimming cost V 1 base and J 0 bases, with 9 bases left between them. CDR3 length equals 16 residues. Looked up from germline, CDR1 is SGHNT and CDR2 is YENEEA. CDR3 region: CASSLVGGTNTGELFF. The CDR3 DNA is TGTGCCAGCAGCTTAGTAGGGGGAACGAACACCGGGGAGCTGTTTTTT.

This clone was counted only a few times. The V call is TRBV6-8, the J call TRBJ2-1, with TRBD2 matching over 8 bases. Germline V gene data show CDR1 as MNHGY and CDR2 as SAAAGT. The CDR3 loop spans 15 amino acids. Trimming cost V 7 bases and J 9 bases; bases outside gene matches: 14. The CDR3 reads CASTRGGAGVSEQFF. The CDR3 DNA follows: TGTGCCAGCACCAGGGGAGGAGCGGGGGTTAGTGAGCAGTTCTTC.

This sequence joins TRBV5-1 and TRBJ1-1; the match to TRBD1 covers 11 bases. The J segment lost 7 bases and the V segment lost 4 bases, leaving 6 bases of the junction unmatched. The CDR3 covers 14 residues. From germline, CDR1 is SGHRS and CDR2 YFSETQ. The DNA of the CDR3 is TGCGCCAGCAGCCCGGACAGGGGGCGGGGTGAAGCTTTCTTT. Translating it yields CASSPDRGRGEAFF.

By share of the sample, this clone is large (0.1 to 1%). The chain combines TRBV15 with TRBJ1-1, with D unclear. This CDR3 is built from 15 residues. V was trimmed by 3 bases and J by 0 bases, leaving 11 bases between them. The V gene's germline CDR1 is LNHNV and CDR2 YYDKDF (reference sequence). DNA of the CDR3: TGTGCCACCAGCAGCGCGGTACAATTGAACACTGAAGCTTTCTTT. It codes for CATSSAVQLNTEAFF.

This clone rates as large. The V and J genes are TRBV19 and TRBJ1-1; TRBD1 matches 8 bases. V was pared by 5 bases and J by 4 bases, with 12 bases of the junction left unmatched. Germline V gene sequence: CDR1 LNHDA, CDR2 SQIVND (reference sequence). The CDR3 extends over 16 amino acids. The CDR3 loop is CASSPSTGARGTEAFF. For the CDR3, the DNA is TGTGCCAGTAGTCCTTCGACAGGGGCTAGGGGCACTGAAGCTTTCTTT.

In its sample, this clone ranks as large (0.1 to 1%). The rearrangement links TRBV11-3 to TRBJ2-5; 9 bases fit TRBD2. CDR1 and CDR2 (germline): SGHNT, YENEEA. Germline trimming cut 3 bases from V and 3 bases from J; bases unmatched to any gene: 5. The CDR3 covers 15 residues. In DNA, the CDR3 is TGTGCCAGCAGCTTCACAGCGGGGGGTAAAGAGACCCAGTACTTC. Translation gives CASSFTAGGKETQYF. Full variable domain (outside the CDR3, taken from reference TRBV11-3 and TRBJ2-5): EAGVVQSPRYKIIEKKQPVAFWCNPISGHNTLYWYLQNLGQGPELLIRYENEEAVDDSQLPKDRFSAERLKGVDSTLKIQPAELGDSAVYLCASSFTAGGKETQYFGPGTRLLVL.

The rearrangement uses TRBV11-3 and TRBJ1-1; possible D gene TRBD1, 6 bases. Germline V gives CDR1 SGHNT, CDR2 YENEEA. Trimming took 4 bases from V and 1 from J, leaving 10 bases between them. This CDR3 has 14 residues. CDR3 amino acids: CASSYGQQNTEAFF. In DNA form, the CDR3 reads TGTGCCAGCAGCTACGGACAGCAGAACACTGAAGCTTTCTTT.

J is TRBJ2-7 and V is TRBV18; 8 nucleotides agree with TRBD2. Germline lookup yields CDR1 KGHSH and CDR2 LQKENI. Trimming at V came to 6 bases and at J to 5 bases, leaving 12 bases not matched to a gene. The CDR3 spans 15 residues. The CDR3 loop reads CASSQIGGVENEQYF. The DNA for the CDR3 is TGTGCCAGCTCCCAAATCGGGGGGGTGGAGAACGAGCAGTACTTC.

This clone was detected a few times. The chain links TRBV6-8 to TRBJ1-1; D is possibly TRBD1 (6 bases). The CDR3 spans 13 residues. Germline values: CDR1 MNHGY, CDR2 SAAAGT. V was cut by 6 bases and J by 4 bases, with 12 bases left in between. CDR3 sequence (DNA): TGTGCCAGCAGGTGGTTGGGGGCCACTGAAGCTTTCTTT. It yields the protein CASRWLGATEAFF.

The chain is built from TRBV30 and TRBJ1-6, with 9 bases that match TRBD1. Losses at the gene ends were 8 bases for V and 6 bases for J; bases not matched to a gene: 8. CDR1 is GTSNPN and CDR2 is SVGIG in the germline V gene (reference sequence). This CDR3 region has 14 residues. CDR3 sequence: CAVSGDRANSPLHF. CDR3 DNA: TGTGCCGTCTCCGGGGACAGGGCTAATTCACCCCTCCACTTT.

The V gene is TRBV18, the J gene TRBJ1-1, with D maybe TRBD1 (6 bases). The germline gives CDR1 KGHSH, CDR2 LQKENI. There are 17 residues in the CDR3. The V and J ends lost 2 bases and 1 base respectively, with 17 bases between them. The CDR3, as DNA: TGTGCCAGCTCACCATCTCACAAAGGGGGGTGGAACACTGAAGCTTTCTTT. Translated, it gives CASSPSHKGGWNTEAFF. Variable domain in full (rest from reference TRBV18 and TRBJ1-1): NAGVMQNPRHLVRRRGQEARLRCSPMKGHSHVYWYRQLPEEGLKFMVYLQKENIIDESGMPKERFSAEFPKEGPSILRIQQVVRGDSAAYFCASSPSHKGGWNTEAFFGQGTRLTVV.

The chain is built from TRBV6-8 and TRBJ1-1; D call uncertain. The CDR3 loop spans 15 amino acids. V shed 7 bases and J shed 1 base, with 16 bases lying between them. The germline gives CDR1 MNHGY, CDR2 SAAAGT. The CDR3 nucleotides read TGTGCCAGCACTGAGGACCTGGCGTGGAACACTGAAGCTTTCTTT. Translating it yields CASTEDLAWNTEAFF.

This clone was observed a single time. The rearrangement links TRBV9 to TRBJ2-3; 8 nucleotides line up with TRBD2. Germline V gives CDR1 SGDLS, CDR2 YYNGEE. This CDR3 spans 17 amino acids. Losses at the gene ends were 0 bases for V and 1 base for J; bases not matched to a gene: 7. The CDR3, as DNA: TGTGCCAGCAGCGTAGGCGTGGCGCGGGGGGGCACAGATACGCAGTATTTT. As protein: CASSVGVARGGTDTQYF.

V usage is TRBV11-3 and J usage is TRBJ2-1; no clear D. The CDR3 totals 15 residues. Germline CDR1 is SGHNT and CDR2 is YENEEA. V was cut by 1 base and J by 0 bases, with 7 bases left in between. The chain's CDR3 is CASSLVAVSYNEQFF. CDR3 sequence (DNA): TGTGCCAGCAGCTTAGTGGCGGTCTCCTACAATGAGCAGTTCTTC. Full variable domain (outside the CDR3, taken from reference TRBV11-3 and TRBJ2-1): EAGVVQSPRYKIIEKKQPVAFWCNPISGHNTLYWYLQNLGQGPELLIRYENEEAVDDSQLPKDRFSAERLKGVDSTLKIQPAELGDSAVYLCASSLVAVSYNEQFFGPGTRLTVL.

The chain recombines TRBV7-6 with TRBJ2-3, with D hard to call. Germline loops: CDR1 SGHVS, CDR2 FNYEAQ. This CDR3 has 15 amino acids. The germline V and J ends were trimmed by 8 bases and 0 bases, with 15 bases remaining between them. The CDR3 DNA follows: TGTGCCAGCCTACTGGGTAGCACTAGCACAGATACGCAGTATTTT. Translation: CASLLGSTSTDTQYF.

V usage is TRBV5-1 and J usage is TRBJ1-1, with TRBD1 matching 8 bases. The CDR3 is made up of 15 amino acids. Looked up from germline, CDR1 is SGHRS and CDR2 is YFSETQ. The ends lost 4 bases at V and 6 bases at J; junction bases unmatched: 11. For the CDR3, the DNA is TGCGCCAGCAGCCCTTCAGGACAGGGTTGGGCTGAAGCTTTCTTT. It codes for CASSPSGQGWAEAFF.

V and J are TRBV28 and TRBJ1-2; TRBD1 agrees at 8 bases. Looked up from germline, CDR1 is MDHEN and CDR2 is SYDVKM. Trimming took 2 bases from V and 2 from J; bases not matched to a gene: 13. This CDR3 has 18 amino acids. The CDR3 is CASSLAAISGGLNYGYTF. The CDR3, as DNA: TGTGCCAGCAGTTTAGCTGCGATCTCAGGGGGCCTGAACTATGGCTACACCTTC.

This clone was seen a handful of times. The V and J genes are TRBV6-8 and TRBJ1-2, with D maybe TRBD1 (5 bases). The CDR3 sequence is 17 residues long. V lost 6 bases to trimming and J lost 1 base, with 21 bases between them. Germline CDR1 and CDR2: MNHGY and SAAAGT. Here the CDR3 DNA reads TGTGCCAGCAGCGAAGGGTGGGGCCGCCCTAATAACTATGGCTACACCTTC. Protein: CASSEGWGRPNNYGYTF.

This clone was detected only a few times. V is TRBV12-5 and J is TRBJ2-7; D is tentatively TRBD1 or TRBD2 (5 bases each). The V gene's germline CDR1 is LGHNT and CDR2 FRNRAP. V lost 6 bases to trimming and J lost 5 bases, with 11 bases between them. The CDR3 extends over 12 amino acids. The CDR3 is CASGLGANEQYF. The CDR3 region has the DNA TGTGCTAGTGGCCTCGGGGCTAACGAGCAGTACTTC. The full variable domain, with the rest looked up from reference TRBV12-5 and TRBJ2-7, is DARVTQTPRHKVTEMGQEVTMRCQPILGHNTVFWYRQTMMQGLELLAYFRNRAPLDDSGMPKDRFSAEMPDATLATLKIQPSEPRDSAVYFCASGLGANEQYFGPGTRLTVT.

The rearrangement joins TRBV11-3 to TRBJ1-1; D uncertain. Trimming left V 3 bases short and J 1 base short, with 18 bases between. The length of the CDR3 is 17 residues. Germline CDR1 reads SGHNT; CDR2 reads YENEEA. CDR3 residues: CASSFSRTRGGNTEAFF. DNA for the CDR3: TGTGCCAGCAGCTTTAGCCGAACCCGAGGTGGGAACACTGAAGCTTTCTTT.